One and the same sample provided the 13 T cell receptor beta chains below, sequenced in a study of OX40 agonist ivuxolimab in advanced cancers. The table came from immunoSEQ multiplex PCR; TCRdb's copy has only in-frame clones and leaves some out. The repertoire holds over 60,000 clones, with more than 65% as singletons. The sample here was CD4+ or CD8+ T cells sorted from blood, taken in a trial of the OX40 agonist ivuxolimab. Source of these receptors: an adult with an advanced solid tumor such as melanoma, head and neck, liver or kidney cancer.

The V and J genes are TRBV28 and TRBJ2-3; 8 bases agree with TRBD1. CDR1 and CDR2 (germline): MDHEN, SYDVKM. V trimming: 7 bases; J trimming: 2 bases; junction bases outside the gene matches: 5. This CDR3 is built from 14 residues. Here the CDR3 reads CASIPGQDTDTQYF. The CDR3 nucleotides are TGTGCCAGCATCCCGGGACAGGACACAGATACGCAGTATTTT. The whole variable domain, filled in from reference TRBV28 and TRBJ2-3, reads DVKVTQSSRYLVKRTGEKVFLECVQDMDHENMFWYRQDPGLGLRLIYFSYDVKMKEKGDIPEGYSVSREKKERFSLILESASTNQTSMYLCASIPGQDTDTQYFGPGTRLTVL.

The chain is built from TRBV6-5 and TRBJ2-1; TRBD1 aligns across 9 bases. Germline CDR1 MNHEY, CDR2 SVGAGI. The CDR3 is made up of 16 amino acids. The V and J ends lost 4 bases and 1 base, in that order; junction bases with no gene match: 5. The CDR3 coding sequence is TGTGCCAGCAGTTCCCGACAGGGGGGTTCCTACAATGAGCAGTTCTTC. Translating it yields CASSSRQGGSYNEQFF.

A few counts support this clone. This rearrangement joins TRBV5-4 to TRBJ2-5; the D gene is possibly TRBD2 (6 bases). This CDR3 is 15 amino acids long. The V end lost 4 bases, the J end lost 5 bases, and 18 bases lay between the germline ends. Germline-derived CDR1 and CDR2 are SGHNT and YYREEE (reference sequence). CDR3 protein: CASSHRRAERETQYF. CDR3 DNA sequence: TGTGCCAGCAGCCACCGGAGGGCGGAGAGGGAGACCCAGTACTTC.

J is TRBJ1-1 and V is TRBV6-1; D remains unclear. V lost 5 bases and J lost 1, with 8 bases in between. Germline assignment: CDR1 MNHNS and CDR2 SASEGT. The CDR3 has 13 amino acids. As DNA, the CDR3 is TGTGCCAGCAGTAATACAGAGAACACTGAAGCTTTCTTT. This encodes CASSNTENTEAFF.

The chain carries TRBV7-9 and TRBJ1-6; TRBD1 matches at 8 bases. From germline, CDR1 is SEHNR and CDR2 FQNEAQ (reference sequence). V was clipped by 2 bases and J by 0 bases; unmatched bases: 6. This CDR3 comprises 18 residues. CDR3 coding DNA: TGTGCCAGCAGCTTAAGTTACAGGGGGAGCTCCTATAATTCACCCCTCCACTTT. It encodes CASSLSYRGSSYNSPLHF.

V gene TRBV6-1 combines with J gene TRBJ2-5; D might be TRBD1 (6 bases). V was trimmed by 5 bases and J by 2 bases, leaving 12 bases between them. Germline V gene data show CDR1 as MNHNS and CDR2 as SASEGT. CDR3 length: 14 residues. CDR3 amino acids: CASSLGQKQETQYF. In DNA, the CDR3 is TGTGCCAGCAGTCTAGGACAGAAGCAAGAGACCCAGTACTTC.

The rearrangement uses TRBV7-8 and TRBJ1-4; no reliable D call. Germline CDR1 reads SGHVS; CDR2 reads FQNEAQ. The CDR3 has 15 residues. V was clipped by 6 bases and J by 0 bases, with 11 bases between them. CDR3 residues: CASRKFPSTNEKLFF. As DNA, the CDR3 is TGTGCCAGCAGAAAATTCCCTTCAACTAATGAAAAACTGTTTTTT.

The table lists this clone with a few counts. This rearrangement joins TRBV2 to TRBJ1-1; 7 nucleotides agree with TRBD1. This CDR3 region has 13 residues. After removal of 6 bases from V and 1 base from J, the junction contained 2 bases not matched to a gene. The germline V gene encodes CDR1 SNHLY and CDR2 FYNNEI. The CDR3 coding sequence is TGTGCCAGCAGCCGACAGGGGAACACTGAAGCTTTCTTT. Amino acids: CASSRQGNTEAFF.

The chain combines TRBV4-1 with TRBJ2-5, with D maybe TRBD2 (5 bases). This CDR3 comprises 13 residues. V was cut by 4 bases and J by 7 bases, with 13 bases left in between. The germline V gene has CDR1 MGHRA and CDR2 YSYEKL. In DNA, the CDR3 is TGCGCCAGCAGCCCTAAGGGCGGGTGGACCCAGTACTTC. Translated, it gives CASSPKGGWTQYF.

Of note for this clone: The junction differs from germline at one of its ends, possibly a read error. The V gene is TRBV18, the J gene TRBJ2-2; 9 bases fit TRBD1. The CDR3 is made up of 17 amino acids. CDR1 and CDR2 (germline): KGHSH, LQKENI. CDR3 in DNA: TGTGCCAGCTCCCGACAGGGGGATGGATTGAACGCCGGGGAGCTGTTTTTT. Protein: CASSRQGDGLNAGELFF.

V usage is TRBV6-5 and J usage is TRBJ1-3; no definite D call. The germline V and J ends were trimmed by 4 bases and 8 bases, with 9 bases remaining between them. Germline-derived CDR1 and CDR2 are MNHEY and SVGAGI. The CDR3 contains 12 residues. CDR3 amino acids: CASSSSSHTIYF. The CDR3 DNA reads TGTGCCAGCAGTTCGTCCAGCCACACCATATATTTT.

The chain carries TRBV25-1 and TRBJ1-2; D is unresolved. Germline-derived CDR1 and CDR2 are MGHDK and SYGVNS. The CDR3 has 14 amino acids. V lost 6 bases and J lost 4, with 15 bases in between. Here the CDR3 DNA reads TGTGCCAGCAGGACGACGGACTCCCCCTATGGCTACACCTTC. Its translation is CASRTTDSPYGYTF.

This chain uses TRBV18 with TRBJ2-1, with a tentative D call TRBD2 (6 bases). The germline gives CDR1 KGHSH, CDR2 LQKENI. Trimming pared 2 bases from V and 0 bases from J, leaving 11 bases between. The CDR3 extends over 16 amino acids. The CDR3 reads CASSPFGGASYNEQFF. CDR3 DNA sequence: TGTGCCAGCTCACCATTTGGCGGGGCCTCCTACAATGAGCAGTTCTTC.